These 24 T cell receptor beta chains came from one sample sequenced in a study of cytomegalovirus exposure and HLA in healthy donors (dated by TCRdb to about 2017). The library was made by the immunoSEQ multiplex PCR assay. TCRdb provides this immuneACCESS table in a form limited to in-frame rearrangements. Some clones are lacking; in checked studies, under half of them reflect an unresolved V gene, and why the rest are absent is not known. Counted in this sample were roughly 220,000 clones; approximately 83% of them appeared once. The ten top clones hold about 14% of the sample. Sequenced: PBMCs. These receptors all come from a woman aged 25 to 39 in good health and CMV-seropositive.

The rearrangement links TRBV30 to TRBJ1-1; 7 bases agree with TRBD1. The ends lost 0 bases at V and 3 bases at J; junction bases unmatched: 4. This CDR3 spans 14 amino acids. Germline CDR1 is GTSNPN and CDR2 is SVGIG (reference sequence). Here the CDR3 reads CAWSVRGRDTEAFF. In DNA form, the CDR3 reads TGTGCCTGGAGTGTGAGGGGGCGGGACACTGAAGCTTTCTTT.

V usage is TRBV6-5 and J usage is TRBJ2-7, with D possibly matching TRBD1 (5 bases). The germline V gene has CDR1 MNHEY and CDR2 SVGAGI. CDR3 length: 12 residues. V was pared by 7 bases and J by 7 bases, with 14 bases between. This CDR3 is CASKRRGSEQYF. DNA of the CDR3: TGTGCCAGCAAAAGAAGGGGTTCGGAGCAGTACTTC.

This chain links TRBV6-1 with TRBJ2-6; no definite D call. V lost 3 bases and J lost 1, with 7 bases in between. The CDR3 contains 15 residues. Germline values: CDR1 MNHNS, CDR2 SASEGT. CDR3 in amino acids: CASSDVGSGANVLTF. The CDR3 bases are TGTGCCAGCAGTGACGTTGGGTCTGGGGCCAACGTCCTGACTTTC.

The chain joins TRBV14 to TRBJ2-7; D not certain. V lost 1 base, J lost 2 bases, and 12 bases lay in between. Germline CDR1 and CDR2: SGHDN and FVKESK. The CDR3 consists of 15 residues. This CDR3 reads CASSQGLSRTYEQYF. The CDR3 DNA reads as TGTGCCAGCAGCCAAGGGTTGTCACGCACCTACGAGCAGTACTTC.

The V call is TRBV7-2, the J call TRBJ2-7; 14 bases are a match to TRBD2. This CDR3 has 18 residues. V lost 1 base to trimming and J lost 0 bases; unmatched junction nucleotides: 5. Per germline, CDR1 SGHTA and CDR2 FQGNSA. The CDR3 sequence is CASSLVGLAGASSYEQYF. In DNA, the CDR3 is TGTGCCAGCAGCTTAGTGGGACTAGCGGGAGCCTCCTCCTACGAGCAGTACTTC. Looking up the rest from reference TRBV7-2 and TRBJ2-7 gives the full variable domain: GAGVSQSPSNKVTEKGKDVELRCDPISGHTALYWYRQSLGQGLEFLIYFQGNSAPDKSGLPSDRFSAERTGGSVSTLTIQRTQQEDSAVYLCASSLVGLAGASSYEQYFGPGTRLTVT.

The genes are TRBV10-2 and TRBJ2-1; 8 nucleotides agree with TRBD2. The CDR3 runs to 14 residues. The V and J ends lost 6 bases and 4 bases, in that order; junction bases with no gene match: 5. CDR1 is WSHSY, CDR2 SAAADI, per germline. The CDR3 loop reads CASRDSGAYNEQFF. The DNA for the CDR3 is TGCGCCAGCAGGGATAGCGGGGCTTACAATGAGCAGTTCTTC.

This chain links TRBV28 with TRBJ1-1, with D hard to call. V was pared by 2 bases and J by 7 bases, with 17 bases between. Per germline, CDR1 MDHEN and CDR2 SYDVKM. The CDR3 runs 15 residues. CDR3 amino acids: CASSLSLGGGFEAFF. The CDR3 nucleotides are TGTGCCAGCAGTTTAAGCCTGGGTGGAGGGTTTGAAGCTTTCTTT.

This sequence joins TRBV6-1 and TRBJ2-1; 7 bases match TRBD2. Germline CDR1 is MNHNS and CDR2 is SASEGT. The CDR3 contains 14 residues. Trimming removed 6 bases from V and 4 bases from J; junction bases left unmatched: 6. The CDR3 loop reads CASRASGSYNEQFF. The CDR3, as DNA: TGTGCCAGCAGGGCTAGCGGCTCTTACAATGAGCAGTTCTTC.

The V and J genes are TRBV18 and TRBJ2-1; possibly TRBD2 for D (5 bases). Germline CDR1 and CDR2: KGHSH and LQKENI. CDR3 length: 17 residues. The ends were cut back, 0 bases at V and 5 bases at J, with 17 bases in the middle. The chain's CDR3 is CASSPPISSGTDNEQFF. For the CDR3, the DNA is TGTGCCAGCTCACCACCTATATCAAGCGGAACGGACAATGAGCAGTTCTTC.

This sequence joins TRBV7-3 and TRBJ2-5, with 8 bases matching TRBD2. V shed 2 bases, J shed 0 bases, and the junction held 8 bases outside the gene matches. The germline CDR1 and CDR2 sequences are SGHTA and FQGTGA. This CDR3 region has 17 residues. The CDR3 here is CASSLCAGGRYQETQYF. As DNA, the CDR3 is TGTGCCAGCAGCTTATGCGCGGGAGGTAGGTACCAAGAGACCCAGTACTTC.

The V call is TRBV6-1, the J call TRBJ1-2; D is possibly TRBD1 (5 bases). The CDR3 sequence is 15 residues long. Per germline, CDR1 MNHNS and CDR2 SASEGT. V was shortened by 3 bases and J by 4 bases, with 15 bases between the two germline ends. This chain's CDR3 is CASSENAGEGYGYTF. For the CDR3, the DNA is TGTGCCAGCAGTGAGAATGCGGGGGAAGGCTATGGCTACACCTTC.

This clone has a handful of counts. This chain connects TRBV4-3 to TRBJ2-2, with TRBD1 identical over 7 bases. This CDR3 has 14 residues. Germline lookup yields CDR1 LGHNA and CDR2 YSLEER. The V segment lost 5 bases and the J segment 7 bases; nucleotides outside the gene matches: 7. The CDR3 DNA is TGCGCCAGCAGCTCATACAGGGGTAGCGGGGAGCTGTTTTTT. This gives the protein CASSSYRGSGELFF.

The chain carries TRBV10-3 and TRBJ2-3; 7 nucleotides line up with TRBD2. V lost 8 bases and J lost 2; bases outside the gene matches: 4. The V gene's germline CDR1 is ENHRY and CDR2 SYGVKD. This CDR3 is 13 amino acids long. This chain's CDR3 is CAIGAGDTDTQYF. In nucleotides, the CDR3 is TGTGCCATCGGGGCGGGGGACACAGATACGCAGTATTTT.

This rearrangement joins TRBV9 to TRBJ2-5; 7 nucleotides align to TRBD2. The V segment lost 0 bases and the J segment 0 bases; nucleotides outside the gene matches: 17. The CDR3 contains 20 residues. In germline, CDR1 is SGDLS, CDR2 YYNGEE. The chain's CDR3 is CASSVGLAGAPVKYQETQYF. In DNA form, the CDR3 reads TGTGCCAGCAGCGTAGGATTAGCGGGCGCACCAGTCAAGTACCAAGAGACCCAGTACTTC.

The V gene is TRBV29-1, the J gene TRBJ2-3; D is perhaps TRBD1 (7 bases). V shed 7 bases and J shed 0 bases, with 11 bases lying between them. CDR1 is SQVTM and CDR2 is ANQGSEA in the germline V gene. The CDR3 extends over 13 amino acids. Here the CDR3 reads CSAPGGSTDTQYF. Written as DNA, the CDR3 is TGCAGCGCGCCAGGGGGGAGCACAGATACGCAGTATTTT.

The chain is built from TRBV7-8 and TRBJ1-1; no clear D. The V end was cut by 5 bases, the J end by 1 base, with 8 bases between. CDR1 is SGHVS, CDR2 FQNEAQ, per germline. This CDR3 has 13 amino acids. The CDR3 DNA reads as TGTGCCAGCAGCGTACAGAGGAACACTGAAGCTTTCTTT. It codes for CASSVQRNTEAFF. The variable domain in full, with the rest retrieved from reference TRBV7-8 and TRBJ1-1, is GAGVSQSPRYKVAKRGQDVALRCDPISGHVSLFWYQQALGQGPEFLTYFQNEAQLDKSGLPSDRFFAERPEGSVSTLKIQRTQQEDSAVYLCASSVQRNTEAFFGQGTRLTVV.

This clone has just one count. The chain combines TRBV4-3 with TRBJ1-2, with D possibly TRBD1 on 5 matching bases. CDR3 length: 15 amino acids. Trimming took 6 bases from V and 11 from J, leaving 25 bases between them. Germline V gene lookup returns CDR1 LGHNA and CDR2 YSLEER. The CDR3 DNA sequence: TGCGCCAGCAGTCAAATCGGGACCTTTGGGCTATCGTACACCTTC. Residues: CASSQIGTFGLSYTF.

The chain employs TRBV19 and TRBJ1-4; D uncertain. The length of the CDR3 is 15 residues. Trimming removed 4 bases from V and 0 bases from J, with 9 bases in between. Germline assignment: CDR1 LNHDA and CDR2 SQIVND (reference sequence). In nucleotides, the CDR3 is TGTGCCAGTAGTAGAAATTTCGCAACTAATGAAAAACTGTTTTTT. Protein product: CASSRNFATNEKLFF.

This chain links TRBV5-4 with TRBJ2-1, with D possibly being TRBD2 (6 bases). The V and J ends lost 3 bases and 7 bases respectively, with 11 bases between them. There are 13 residues in the CDR3. Germline V lookup: CDR1 SGHNT, CDR2 YYREEE (reference sequence). The CDR3: CASSYQGRNEQFF. Here the CDR3 DNA reads TGTGCCAGCAGCTACCAAGGGAGGAATGAGCAGTTCTTC.

J is TRBJ1-1 and V is TRBV29-1, with 7 bases lining up with TRBD1. J lost 8 bases, V lost 7 bases, and 4 bases had no gene match. The germline V gene encodes CDR1 SQVTM and CDR2 ANQGSEA. CDR3 length: 10 residues. The DNA of the CDR3 is TGCAGCGCCGGGACAGCAGAAGCTTTCTTT. Encoded protein: CSAGTAEAFF.

The rearrangement joins TRBV7-9 to TRBJ2-6, with D uncertain. V lost 3 bases to trimming and J lost 0 bases, with 12 bases between them. The germline CDR1 and CDR2 sequences are SEHNR and FQNEAQ (reference sequence). This CDR3 is built from 17 residues. CDR3 amino acids: CASSFQKKLSGANVLTF. CDR3 DNA: TGTGCCAGCAGCTTCCAGAAGAAGCTCTCTGGGGCCAACGTCCTGACTTTC.

The gene calls are TRBV6-5 and TRBJ2-7; the D is unclear. The germline CDR1 and CDR2 sequences are MNHEY and SVGAGI. Trimming pared 6 bases from V and 2 bases from J, leaving 17 bases between. The CDR3 extends over 15 amino acids. The CDR3 DNA is TGTGCCAGCAGCGAGATACGGCCAGGCCCCTACGAGCAGTACTTC. Its translation: CASSEIRPGPYEQYF.

The rearrangement joins TRBV6-1 to TRBJ1-1; D is possibly TRBD1 (5 bases). The CDR3 runs 14 residues. Trimming took off 2 bases at V and 5 bases at J, with 12 bases between the two ends. The germline V gene encodes CDR1 MNHNS and CDR2 SASEGT. The CDR3 region has the DNA TGTGCCAGCAGTGAACAGGGAAGGTTTACTGAAGCTTTCTTT. It encodes CASSEQGRFTEAFF.

The V call is TRBV7-6, the J call TRBJ2-7; 7 bases match TRBD1. The CDR3 sequence is 15 residues long. V was clipped by 2 bases and J by 4 bases; unmatched bases: 8. Germline CDR1 and CDR2: SGHVS and FNYEAQ. CDR3 DNA: TGTGCCAGCAGCTTATCGTTGGCAGGGGGATACGAGCAGTACTTC. This gives the protein CASSLSLAGGYEQYF.